The 23 T cell receptor beta chains listed next were all sequenced from one sample in a study of blood T cells in healthy people across ages. With a J-beta primer mix and a sample-barcoded 5' primer, a second PCR ran 7 to 11 cycles. One entry per CDR3 protein, called by TCRdb with MiXCR from the 5' RACE reads. The sample carries under 800,000 distinct CDR3 sequences, 35% to 45% recorded once. The sequenced material came from blood. The source is a woman aged 55 to 70 in good health.

The chain has TRBV20-1 and TRBJ2-2; 7 bases are a match to TRBD2. This CDR3 has 15 residues. CDR1 DFQATT and CDR2 SNEGSKA come from the germline V gene (reference sequence). The ends lost 1 base at V and 1 base at J; junction bases unmatched: 3. CDR3 sequence reads: CSARGRGVNTGELFF. CDR3 coding DNA: TGCAGTGCTAGAGGACGGGGGGTGAACACCGGGGAGCTGTTTTTT.

This clonotype was observed once. The chain combines TRBV4-3 with TRBJ1-2; D gene unclear. Germline CDR1 reads LGHNA; CDR2 reads YSLEER. Between the trimmed V and J ends, which lost 0 bases and 5 bases, there was a span of 19 bases. The CDR3 loop spans 17 amino acids. The CDR3, as DNA: TGCGCCAGCAGCCAAGATATGGAGATGGCAGCCTCTTATGGCTACACCTTC. Its protein product is CASSQDMEMAASYGYTF.

The chain couples TRBV10-1 to TRBJ2-2; no firm D call. The V gene lost 7 bases and the J gene lost 7 bases, with 13 bases spanning the gap. The CDR3 consists of 13 residues. Per the germline V gene, CDR1 is WNHNN and CDR2 is SYGVQD (reference sequence). The CDR3 DNA reads as TGCGCCAGCACTCCGCAGCTCGGCGGGGAGCTGTTTTTT. Amino acids: CASTPQLGGELFF.

CDR3 sequence reads: CASSGQGLLNSPLHF. The CDR3 nucleotides read TGTGCCAGCAGCGGACAGGGGTTATTGAATTCACCCCTCCACTTT. The rearrangement uses TRBV2 and TRBJ1-6; TRBD1 matches at 9 bases. This CDR3 is 15 amino acids long. The trim removed 6 bases at V and 7 bases at J, leaving 7 bases unmatched. CDR1 is SNHLY, CDR2 FYNNEI, per germline. Using reference TRBV2 and TRBJ1-6 for the parts outside the CDR3, the full variable domain is EPEVTQTPSHQVTQMGQEVILRCVPISNHLYFYWYRQILGQKVEFLVSFYNNEISEKSEIFDDQFSVERPDGSNFTLKIRSTKLEDSAMYFCASSGQGLLNSPLHFGNGTRLTVT.

The rearrangement uses TRBV28 and TRBJ2-3; 11 bases are a match to TRBD2. V trimming: 7 bases; J trimming: 3 bases; junction bases outside the gene matches: 6. Germline CDR1 MDHEN, CDR2 SYDVKM. The CDR3 is 15 amino acids. CDR3 sequence: CASTIAGGWTDTQYF. DNA of the CDR3: TGTGCCAGCACTATAGCGGGAGGGTGGACAGATACGCAGTATTTT.

The genes are TRBV12-5 and TRBJ2-3; possible D gene TRBD1, 5 bases. The CDR3 loop spans 14 amino acids. The germline V gene has CDR1 LGHNT and CDR2 FRNRAP. V was clipped by 6 bases and J by 2 bases, with 12 bases between them. The CDR3 sequence: CASGKDRTTDTQYF. The CDR3 region has the DNA TGTGCTAGTGGCAAAGACAGAACCACAGATACGCAGTATTTT.

This clonotype was observed a single time. The chain joins TRBV20-1 to TRBJ1-1; D not resolved. The V and J ends lost 2 bases and 3 bases respectively, with 16 bases between them. The CDR3 spans 15 residues. Germline lookup yields CDR1 DFQATT and CDR2 SNEGSKA (reference sequence). The CDR3 reads CSARLGFLRDTEAFF. For the CDR3, the DNA is TGCAGTGCTAGACTGGGGTTTCTCCGGGACACTGAAGCTTTCTTT.

To note about this clonotype: At one end, the junction sequence differs from germline, possibly due to a read error. The chain carries TRBV27 and TRBJ2-3; D uncertain. This CDR3 region has 14 residues. The germline gives CDR1 MNHEY, CDR2 SMNVEV (reference sequence). The CDR3 loop reads CAGSLSEISDTQYF. Written as DNA, the CDR3 is TGTGCCGGCAGTTTATCGGAGATCTCAGATACGCAGTATTTT.

J is TRBJ2-5 and V is TRBV5-1; 10 nucleotides match TRBD2. The junction had 4 bases not matched to a gene; V was cut back by 1 base and J by 1 base. Germline lookup yields CDR1 SGHRS and CDR2 YFSETQ. The CDR3 has 16 amino acids. The chain's CDR3 is CASSLSSGGLQETQYF. CDR3 DNA sequence: TGCGCCAGCAGCTTGTCTAGCGGGGGCCTCCAAGAGACCCAGTACTTC.

The V call is TRBV12-3 or TRBV12-4, the J call TRBJ1-5; D is unresolved. The V end lost 2 bases, the J end lost 9 bases, and 14 bases lay between the germline ends. The CDR3 contains 14 residues. The CDR3 DNA follows: TGTGCCAGCAGTTTACGTCGGGGTTCAGCGCCCCAGCATTTT. Its protein is CASSLRRGSAPQHF.

This clonotype showed up just a few times. This sequence joins TRBV10-3 and TRBJ2-7, with 7 bases aligning to TRBD2. The CDR3 spans 14 residues. From germline, CDR1 is ENHRY and CDR2 SYGVKD. After removal of 7 bases from V and 3 bases from J, the junction contained 9 bases not matched to a gene. The chain's CDR3 is CAIMMGGESYEQYF. CDR3 DNA: TGTGCCATCATGATGGGGGGGGAAAGCTACGAGCAGTACTTC.

This clonotype was picked up one time. The chain employs TRBV4-3 and TRBJ2-3; 7 bases match TRBD2. The CDR3 loop spans 17 amino acids. Germline lookup yields CDR1 LGHNA and CDR2 YSLEER. With V trimmed by 0 bases and J by 3 bases, 9 bases remained unmatched. The CDR3 DNA reads as TGCGCCAGCAGCCAAGAGCTTCGAGCGGGACGGACAGATACGCAGTATTTT. Its protein product is CASSQELRAGRTDTQYF.

The genes are TRBV20-1 and TRBJ1-2; a weak D match, TRBD1 (5 bases). The CDR3 is made up of 15 amino acids. Germline loops: CDR1 DFQATT, CDR2 SNEGSKA (reference sequence). V was cut by 6 bases and J by 4 bases, with 21 bases left in between. The CDR3 DNA sequence: TGCAGTGCGGCCGGGGACGGTTCTACCTTCTATGGCTACACCTTC. Translating it yields CSAAGDGSTFYGYTF.

Note on this clonotype: This sequence may be a read error, since a much larger clone differs from it by one base. J is TRBJ2-1 and V is TRBV7-3; D may be TRBD1 (6 bases). This CDR3 has 15 residues. Germline V CDR1 and CDR2: SGHTA, FQGTGA. This CDR3 is CASSTTGSSYKEQFF. For the CDR3, the DNA is TGTGCCAGCAGCACCACAGGGTCTTCCTACAAGGAGCAGTTCTTC. Variable domain in full (rest from reference TRBV7-3 and TRBJ2-1): GAGVSQTPSNKVTEKGKYVELRCDPISGHTALYWYRQSLGQGPEFLIYFQGTGAADDSGLPNDRFFAVRPEGSVSTLKIQRTERGDSAVYLCASSTTGSSYKEQFFGPGTRLTVL.

This chain joins TRBV20-1 and TRBJ2-1; 9 bases are shared with TRBD1. The germline V gene encodes CDR1 DFQATT and CDR2 SNEGSKA (reference sequence). V was clipped by 3 bases and J by 4 bases; unmatched bases: 7. The CDR3 sequence is 15 residues long. The CDR3 region has the DNA TGCAGTGCTAGGCAACCGGGACAGGGATACAATGAGCAGTTCTTC. Translated, it gives CSARQPGQGYNEQFF.

The V gene is TRBV6-6, the J gene TRBJ2-5; D perhaps matches TRBD1 (7 bases). The CDR3 totals 13 residues. CDR1 is MNHNY, CDR2 SVGAGI, per germline (reference sequence). Trimming pared 9 bases from V and 5 bases from J, leaving 16 bases between. CDR3: CASQGGVEETQYF. CDR3 nucleotide sequence: TGTGCCAGTCAGGGGGGAGTAGAGGAGACCCAGTACTTC.

This chain connects TRBV29-1 to TRBJ1-1; D is undetermined. The V end lost 6 bases, the J end lost 1 base, and 12 bases lay between the germline ends. Germline loops: CDR1 SQVTM, CDR2 ANQGSEA. This CDR3 is 13 amino acids long. The CDR3, as DNA: TGCAGCGTGGGAGACTCAGCGAACACTGAAGCTTTCTTT. Its translation: CSVGDSANTEAFF.

The chain couples TRBV11-2 to TRBJ2-7, with a possible D match to TRBD2 (5 bases). CDR3 length: 19 amino acids. Germline V CDR1 and CDR2: SGHAT, FQNNGV. V lost 3 bases to trimming and J lost 0 bases, with 24 bases between them. The CDR3 DNA sequence: TGTGCCAGCAGCTTTTTAAACCCCTTAGCGCTCAGTTCCTCCTACGAGCAGTACTTC. Its protein is CASSFLNPLALSSSYEQYF.

This clonotype was observed a handful of times. The chain uses TRBV27 and TRBJ2-7; TRBD1 is a possible D gene (6 bases). Germline assignment: CDR1 MNHEY and CDR2 SMNVEV (reference sequence). The CDR3 totals 15 residues. The V and J ends lost 5 bases and 4 bases respectively, with 18 bases between them. The CDR3 nucleotides are TGTGCCAGCAGTCTAATCGTGGACAGCCAATACGAGCAGTACTTC. It yields the protein CASSLIVDSQYEQYF.

This clonotype appeared many times. This rearrangement joins TRBV13 to TRBJ1-2; the match to TRBD1 covers 7 bases. V lost 5 bases, J lost 0 bases, and 6 bases stayed unmatched. Germline-derived CDR1 and CDR2 are PRHDT and FYEKMQ (reference sequence). The length of the CDR3 is 15 residues. This chain's CDR3 is CASSVWTGPNYGYTF. As DNA, the CDR3 is TGTGCCAGCAGCGTCTGGACAGGTCCTAACTATGGCTACACCTTC. Looking up the rest from reference TRBV13 and TRBJ1-2 gives the full variable domain: AAGVIQSPRHLIKEKRETATLKCYPIPRHDTVYWYQQGPGQDPQFLISFYEKMQSDKGSIPDRFSAQQFSDYHSELNMSSLELGDSALYFCASSVWTGPNYGYTFGSGTRLTVV.

This clonotype was observed once. This may be a read error, as it is one base from a much larger clone. The rearrangement links TRBV6-1 to TRBJ2-5, with D perhaps assigned TRBD1 or TRBD2 (5 bases each). CDR3 length: 11 amino acids. V was cut by 7 bases and J by 5 bases, with 8 bases left in between. Germline loops: CDR1 MNHNS, CDR2 SASEGT. CDR3 protein: CASNGTETQYF. CDR3 DNA sequence: TGTGCCAGCAATGGGACCGAGACCCAGTACTTC.

This chain joins TRBV20-1 and TRBJ2-3; TRBD2 aligns across 7 bases. CDR3 size: 16 residues. The V gene's germline CDR1 is DFQATT and CDR2 SNEGSKA (reference sequence). V shed 0 bases, J shed 2 bases, and the junction held 8 bases outside the gene matches. The CDR3: CSARDWARGYTDTQYF. The CDR3 DNA is TGCAGTGCTAGAGATTGGGCGCGGGGGTACACAGATACGCAGTATTTT.

The J gene is TRBJ2-7, the V gene TRBV25-1; D gene unclear. CDR1 is MGHDK and CDR2 is SYGVNS in the germline V gene. Trimming left V 2 bases short and J 1 base short, with 9 bases between. This CDR3 is built from 14 residues. CDR3 in amino acids: CASSETDGSYEQYF. In DNA form, the CDR3 reads TGTGCCAGCAGTGAAACCGACGGATCCTACGAGCAGTACTTC.